What follows describes a single T cell receptor (beta chain). Its antigen is not known. In the same sample, other DNA sequences code for this CDR3. TCRdb's copy holds only in-frame clones and misses some; the assay was immunoSEQ multiplex PCR. The data contain 100,000 to 120,000 clones, 85% to 95% of them singletons. This sample stems from a study of T cell responses to AZD1222 COVID-19 vaccine. Whole-study findings and limits: Mostly white British, mostly female donors; authors suggested clonal diversity may be underestimated. In the spike-specific TCR repertoire, nearly half reportedly target unmutated variant regions. Spike-specific TCR breadth and depth grew following two AZD1222 doses. With dominance at 160-218 and 743-854, vaccine-associated CD4 TCRs spanned spike.

This CDR3 has 12 amino acids. V lost 0 bases to trimming and J lost 6 bases, with 4 bases between them. Germline CDR1 SGDLS, CDR2 YYNGEE. The input for sequencing was peripheral blood, taken on day 0 of AZD1222 vaccination. This receptor was taken from an adult in good health. The chain links TRBV9 to TRBJ2-1; D call uncertain. The CDR3 here is CASSVDSNEQFF. CDR3 nucleotides: TGTGCCAGCAGCGTAGACAGCAATGAGCAGTTCTTC.